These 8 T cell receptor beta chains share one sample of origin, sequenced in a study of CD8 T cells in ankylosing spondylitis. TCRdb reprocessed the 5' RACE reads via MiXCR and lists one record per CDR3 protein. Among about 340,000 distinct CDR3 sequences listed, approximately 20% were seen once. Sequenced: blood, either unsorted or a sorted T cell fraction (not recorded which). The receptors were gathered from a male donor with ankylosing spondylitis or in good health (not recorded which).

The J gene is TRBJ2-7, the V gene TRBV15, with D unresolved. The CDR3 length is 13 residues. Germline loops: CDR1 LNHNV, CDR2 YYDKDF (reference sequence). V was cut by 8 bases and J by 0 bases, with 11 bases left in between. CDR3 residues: CATRPRASYEQYF. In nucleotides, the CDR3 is TGTGCCACCCGCCCTCGGGCCTCCTACGAGCAGTACTTC.

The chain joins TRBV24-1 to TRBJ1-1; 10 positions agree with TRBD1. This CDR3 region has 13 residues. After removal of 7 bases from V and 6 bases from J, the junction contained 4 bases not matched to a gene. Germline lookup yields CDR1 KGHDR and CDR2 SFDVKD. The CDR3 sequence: CATRGTGDPEAFF. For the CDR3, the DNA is TGTGCCACCAGGGGGACAGGGGACCCTGAAGCTTTCTTT.

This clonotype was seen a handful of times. The CDR3 DNA follows: TGTGCCAGCAGCCACACCCCAGGGAGGATAGCTTACGAGCAGTACTTC. This encodes CASSHTPGRIAYEQYF. V and J are TRBV6-2 or TRBV6-3 and TRBJ2-7; tentative D call: TRBD2 (6 bases). V was pared by 6 bases and J by 4 bases, with 22 bases between. Germline V gene sequence: CDR1 MNHEY, CDR2 SVGEGT. The CDR3 covers 16 residues.

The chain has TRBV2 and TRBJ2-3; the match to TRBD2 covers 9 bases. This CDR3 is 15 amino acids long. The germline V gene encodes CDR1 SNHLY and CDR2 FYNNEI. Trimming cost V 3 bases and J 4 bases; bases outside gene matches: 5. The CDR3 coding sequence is TGTGCCAGCAGTGACGGGACTAGCATCTCAGATACGCAGTATTTT. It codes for CASSDGTSISDTQYF.

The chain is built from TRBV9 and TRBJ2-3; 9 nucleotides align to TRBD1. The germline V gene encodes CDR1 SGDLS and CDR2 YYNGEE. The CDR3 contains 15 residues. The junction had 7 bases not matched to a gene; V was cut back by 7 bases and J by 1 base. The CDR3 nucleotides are TGTGCCAGCGCAGCCGGGACAGGGCGCACAGATACGCAGTATTTT. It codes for CASAAGTGRTDTQYF.

The DNA of the CDR3 is TGTGCCAGCAGCTCAAGACAGGGCGGCTATGGCTACACCTTC. Translated: CASSSRQGGYGYTF. V usage is TRBV7-9 and J usage is TRBJ1-2; 7 bases are shared with TRBD1. The J segment lost 4 bases and the V segment lost 4 bases, leaving 6 bases of the junction unmatched. Germline values: CDR1 SEHNR, CDR2 FQNEAQ (reference sequence). This CDR3 region has 14 residues.

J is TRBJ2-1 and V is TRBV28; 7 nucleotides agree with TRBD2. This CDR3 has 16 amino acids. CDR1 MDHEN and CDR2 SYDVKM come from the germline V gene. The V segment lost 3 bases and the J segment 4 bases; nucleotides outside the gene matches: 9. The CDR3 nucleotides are TGTGCCAGCAGTTTTGTGGGCGGGGGTGGTTACAATGAGCAGTTCTTC. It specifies CASSFVGGGGYNEQFF.

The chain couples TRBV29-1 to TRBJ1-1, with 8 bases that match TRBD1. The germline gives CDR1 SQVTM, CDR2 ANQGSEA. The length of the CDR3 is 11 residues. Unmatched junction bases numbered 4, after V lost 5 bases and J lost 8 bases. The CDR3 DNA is TGCAGCGTTCGGCGGACAGGGGAAGCTTTCTTT. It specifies CSVRRTGEAFF.